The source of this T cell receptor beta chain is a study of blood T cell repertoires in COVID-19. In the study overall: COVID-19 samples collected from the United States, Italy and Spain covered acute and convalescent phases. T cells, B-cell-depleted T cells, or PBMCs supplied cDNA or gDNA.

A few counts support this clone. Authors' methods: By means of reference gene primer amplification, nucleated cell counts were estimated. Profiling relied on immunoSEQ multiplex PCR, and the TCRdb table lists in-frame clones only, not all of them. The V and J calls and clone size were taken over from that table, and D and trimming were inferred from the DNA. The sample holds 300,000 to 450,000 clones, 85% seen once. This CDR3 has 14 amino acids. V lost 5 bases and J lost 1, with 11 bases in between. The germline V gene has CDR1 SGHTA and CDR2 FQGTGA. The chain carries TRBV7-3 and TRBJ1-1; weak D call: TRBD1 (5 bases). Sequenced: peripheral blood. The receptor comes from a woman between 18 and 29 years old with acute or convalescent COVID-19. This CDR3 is CASSAQGGNTEAFF. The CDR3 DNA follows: TGTGCCAGCAGCGCCCAGGGAGGGAACACTGAAGCTTTCTTT.